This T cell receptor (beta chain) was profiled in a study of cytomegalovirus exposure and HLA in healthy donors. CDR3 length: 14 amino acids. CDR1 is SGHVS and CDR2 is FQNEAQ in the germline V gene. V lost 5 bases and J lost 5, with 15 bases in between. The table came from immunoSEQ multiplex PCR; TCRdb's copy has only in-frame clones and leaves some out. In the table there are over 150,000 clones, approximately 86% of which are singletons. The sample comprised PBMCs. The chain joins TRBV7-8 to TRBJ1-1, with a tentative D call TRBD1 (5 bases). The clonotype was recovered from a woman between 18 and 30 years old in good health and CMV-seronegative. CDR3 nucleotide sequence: TGTGCCAGCAGCAAACGGTCAGGGTCGACTGAAGCTTTCTTT. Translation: CASSKRSGSTEAFF.